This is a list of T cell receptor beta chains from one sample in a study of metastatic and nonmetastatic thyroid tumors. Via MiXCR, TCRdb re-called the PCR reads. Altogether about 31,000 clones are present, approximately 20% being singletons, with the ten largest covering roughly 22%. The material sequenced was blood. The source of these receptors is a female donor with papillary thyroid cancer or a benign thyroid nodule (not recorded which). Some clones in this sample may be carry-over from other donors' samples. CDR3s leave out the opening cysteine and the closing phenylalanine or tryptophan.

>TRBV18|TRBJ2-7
ASSPRMTDEQY
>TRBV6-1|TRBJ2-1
ASSDRASGGAGDEQF
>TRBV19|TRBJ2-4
ASSKTLSRWTSLAKNIQY
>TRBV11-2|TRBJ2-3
ASSLRRVTDTQY
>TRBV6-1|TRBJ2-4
ASSSWTGGAKNIQY
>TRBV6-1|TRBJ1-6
ASRSGQGGSPLH
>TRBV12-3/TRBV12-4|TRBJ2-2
ASIGGQTNTGELF
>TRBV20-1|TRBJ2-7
SARRANSMAEQY
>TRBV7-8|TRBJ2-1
ASSPRERVAGGGEQF
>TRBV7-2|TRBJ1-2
ASSFSGFNYGYT
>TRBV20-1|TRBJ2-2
SARTVVSSNTGELF
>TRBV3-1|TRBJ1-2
ASSQTGTTGGYT
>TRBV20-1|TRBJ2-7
SARARASAPSYEQY
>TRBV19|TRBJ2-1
ASSIGASGAYNEQF
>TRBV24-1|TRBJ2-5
ATSGNSETETQY
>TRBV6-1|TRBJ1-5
ASEVQGRNQPQH
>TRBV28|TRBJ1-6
ASSLSGTGVQPLH
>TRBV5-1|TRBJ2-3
ASSLGQITDTQY
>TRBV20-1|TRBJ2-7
SARRGGNHEQY
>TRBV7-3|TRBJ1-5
ASSLPPTGVYRNQPQH